The 13 T cell receptor beta chains in this list originate from one sample, sequenced in a study of T cell repertoires in aging, cancer and after chemotherapy. Rearranged V-D-J TRB sequences were amplified with a mixed TRB-A/B primer pool. TCRdb used MiXCR to reprocess the multiplex PCR reads, holding one entry per CDR3 protein. The sample has 5,500 to 7,000 distinct CDR3 sequences, approximately 20% seen once. TCR beta rearrangements were amplified from peripheral blood genomic DNA. The sample consisted of blood. These receptors were taken from a human donor with a blood cancer.

This clonotype is categorized as medium-sized. The J gene is TRBJ2-2, the V gene TRBV29-1; 13 bases fit TRBD2. The trim removed 4 bases at V and 5 bases at J, leaving 4 bases unmatched. The CDR3 is 15 amino acids. Germline V gives CDR1 SQVTM, CDR2 ANQGSEA. The CDR3 here is CSVVTGLAGTGELFF. In nucleotides, the CDR3 is TGCAGCGTTGTTACGGGACTAGCGGGAACCGGGGAGCTGTTTTTT.

This clonotype is classed as medium-sized (0.01 to 0.1%). The chain employs TRBV7-2 and TRBJ2-1, with D possibly TRBD2 on 5 matching bases. V lost 1 base, J lost 9 bases, and 16 bases lay in between. Germline V gives CDR1 SGHTA, CDR2 FQGNSA. CDR3 size: 15 residues. CDR3 sequence (DNA): TGTGCCAGCAGCTTAGATGCAGGAGGTGATAGTGAGCAGTTCTTC. Amino acid sequence: CASSLDAGGDSEQFF.

This clonotype was seen a few times. This chain joins TRBV20-1 and TRBJ2-1, with TRBD2 matching over 10 bases. V shed 6 bases and J 6 bases; nucleotides not matched to a gene: 14. Germline CDR1 reads DFQATT; CDR2 reads SNEGSKA (reference sequence). The CDR3 runs 16 residues. DNA of the CDR3: TGCAGTGCCCCCCAGGTGAGCGGGAGGGCCATCAATGAGCAGTTCTTC. It is translated as CSAPQVSGRAINEQFF.

Concerning this clonotype: A much bigger clone sits one base away, suggesting this may be a read error. The conserved closing phenylalanine or tryptophan is absent in this CDR3, likely reflecting a read error. The chain uses TRBV19 and TRBJ1-5, with a tentative D call TRBD1 (6 bases). This CDR3 comprises 15 residues. Germline CDR1 and CDR2: LNHDA and SQIVND (reference sequence). V was clipped by 5 bases and J by 0 bases, with 11 bases between them. The CDR3 region is CASSAQGYSNQPQHL. The CDR3 region has the DNA TGTGCCAGTAGTGCTCAGGGGTATAGCAATCAGCCCCAGCATCTT.

This clonotype came up a few times. This rearrangement joins TRBV28 to TRBJ2-2; 11 bases map to TRBD2. Germline values: CDR1 MDHEN, CDR2 SYDVKM. The CDR3 contains 15 residues. V lost 6 bases and J lost 6; bases outside the gene matches: 6. CDR3 loop: CASRHSGRESGELFF. The CDR3, as DNA: TGTGCCAGCAGACATAGCGGGAGGGAGTCCGGGGAGCTGTTTTTT.

This clonotype is medium-sized (0.01 to 0.1%) within its sample. V usage is TRBV19 and J usage is TRBJ1-2; D may be TRBD1 (5 bases). V was shortened by 6 bases and J by 1 base, with 12 bases between the two germline ends. The length of the CDR3 is 14 residues. CDR1 is LNHDA, CDR2 SQIVND, per germline (reference sequence). The DNA of the CDR3 is TGTGCCAGTAGCAACCGACAGTTTAACTATGGCTACACCTTC. As protein: CASSNRQFNYGYTF.

Sample share makes this clonotype medium-sized. CDR3 sequence reads: CASSLGSSGRPIRQYF. The CDR3 region has the DNA TGTGCCAGCAGCTTGGGTTCTAGCGGGAGGCCTATAAGGCAGTATTTT. The chain joins TRBV5-4 to TRBJ2-3; 11 bases map to TRBD2. Germline lookup yields CDR1 SGHNT and CDR2 YYREEE (reference sequence). Trimming cost V 0 bases and J 11 bases; bases outside gene matches: 11. This CDR3 spans 16 amino acids.

This clonotype ranks as medium-sized. The V call is TRBV12-3 or TRBV12-4, the J call TRBJ1-1; TRBD1 agrees at 10 bases. Germline trimming cut 7 bases from V and 2 bases from J; bases unmatched to any gene: 4. The CDR3 has 14 residues. The CDR3 DNA follows: TGTGCCAGCATCCCGACAGGGGGCAACACTGAAGCTTTCTTT. Translation: CASIPTGGNTEAFF.

The J gene is TRBJ2-5, the V gene TRBV6-5; 13 bases match TRBD2. The J segment lost 0 bases and the V segment lost 0 bases, leaving 1 base of the junction unmatched. This CDR3 is 17 amino acids long. From germline, CDR1 is MNHEY and CDR2 SVGAGI. Here the CDR3 DNA reads TGTGCCAGCAGTTACTCGGGGACTAGCGGGAACCAAGAGACCCAGTACTTC. This translates into CASSYSGTSGNQETQYF.

This clonotype is termed medium-sized. The chain carries TRBV6-2 or TRBV6-3 and TRBJ2-3; no clear D gene. Trimming removed 6 bases at V and 6 bases at J, with 10 bases between. The CDR3 has 12 amino acids. Germline V gene data show CDR1 as MNHEY and CDR2 as SVGEGT. CDR3: CASSPSEDTQYF. CDR3 in DNA: TGTGCCAGCAGCCCCTCTGAGGATACGCAGTATTTT.

This clonotype rates as medium-sized (0.01 to 0.1%). This chain uses TRBV20-1 with TRBJ2-3; the D is unclear. Trimming stripped 1 base from V and 10 bases from J, with 9 bases between. The CDR3 runs to 11 residues. Germline V gives CDR1 DFQATT, CDR2 SNEGSKA (reference sequence). The CDR3 loop reads CSARGPTSQYF. Here the CDR3 DNA reads TGCAGTGCTAGAGGGCCAACGTCGCAGTATTTT.

By share of the sample, this clonotype is medium-sized. The chain is built from TRBV5-6 and TRBJ2-3; D remains unclear. Per germline, CDR1 SGHDT and CDR2 YYEEEE. The length of the CDR3 is 16 residues. V was trimmed by 1 base and J by 0 bases, leaving 12 bases between them. The CDR3 spells CASSLSEFTSTDTQYF. CDR3 in DNA: TGTGCCAGCAGCTTGTCGGAGTTTACTAGCACAGATACGCAGTATTTT.

The chain recombines TRBV6-5 with TRBJ1-2; D not certain. This CDR3 is 14 amino acids long. V dropped 2 bases and J dropped 6 bases, with 13 bases sitting between them. Germline CDR1 MNHEY, CDR2 SVGAGI. The CDR3 DNA is TGTGCCAGCAGTTACGGTTTTGGAGGGAATGGCTACACCTTC. It specifies CASSYGFGGNGYTF.